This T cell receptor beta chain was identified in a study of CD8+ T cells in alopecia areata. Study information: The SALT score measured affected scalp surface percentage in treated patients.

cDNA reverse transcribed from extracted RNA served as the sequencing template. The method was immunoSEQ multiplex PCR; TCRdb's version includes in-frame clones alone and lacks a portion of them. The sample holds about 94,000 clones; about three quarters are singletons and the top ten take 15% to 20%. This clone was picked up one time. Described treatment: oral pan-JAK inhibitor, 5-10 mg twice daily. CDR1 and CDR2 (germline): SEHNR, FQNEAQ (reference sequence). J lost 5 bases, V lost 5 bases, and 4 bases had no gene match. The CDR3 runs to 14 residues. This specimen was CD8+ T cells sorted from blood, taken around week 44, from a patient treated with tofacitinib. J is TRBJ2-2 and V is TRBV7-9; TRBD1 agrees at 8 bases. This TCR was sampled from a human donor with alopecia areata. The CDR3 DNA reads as TGTGCCAGCAGCCCACGGACAGGGACCGGGGAGCTGTTTTTT. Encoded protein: CASSPRTGTGELFF.